Following are 29 T cell receptor beta chains from one sample sequenced in a study of brain T cells in children with intractable seizures. TCRdb's copy holds only in-frame clones and misses some; the assay was immunoSEQ multiplex PCR. Of approximately 330,000 clones detected, over 85% appear once; the ten largest clones hold 5% to 7%. Time point given: blood from clinic visit 5 months post-surgery; TSC patient then seizure free. The sequences come from peripheral blood, collected more than 4 months after surgery. These receptors were collected from a boy younger than two with tuberous sclerosis and intractable seizures.

The gene calls are TRBV5-1 and TRBJ2-1; TRBD2 aligns across 7 bases. V trimming: 7 bases; J trimming: 5 bases; junction bases outside the gene matches: 9. CDR1 is SGHRS, CDR2 YFSETQ, per germline. This CDR3 is 14 amino acids long. CDR3 in DNA: TGCGCCAGCCCCCAGCGGGGAGAAGACAATGAGCAGTTCTTC. This translates into CASPQRGEDNEQFF. Variable domain in full (rest from reference TRBV5-1 and TRBJ2-1): KAGVTQTPRYLIKTRGQQVTLSCSPISGHRSVSWYQQTPGQGLQFLFEYFSETQRNKGNFPGRFSGRQFSNSRSEMNVSTLELGDSALYLCASPQRGEDNEQFFGPGTRLTVL.

The CDR3 here is CASNSQGNTEAFF. CDR3 nucleotide sequence: TGTGCCAGCAACTCACAGGGGAACACTGAAGCTTTCTTT. The chain uses TRBV6-5 and TRBJ1-1, with D possibly being TRBD1 (6 bases). The CDR3 has 13 residues. Trimming took off 7 bases at V and 1 base at J, with 10 bases between the two ends. In germline, CDR1 is MNHEY, CDR2 SVGAGI.

Remarks on this clone: An end of the junction differs from the germline gene, which may be a read error. J is TRBJ2-7 and V is TRBV5-6, with 8 bases lining up with TRBD1. Germline values: CDR1 SGHDT, CDR2 YYEEEE. The CDR3 has 11 residues. DNA for the CDR3: TGTGCCAGCAGCCATGATAGGGACAGGACCTTC. Translating it yields CASSHDRDRTF.

This chain connects TRBV15 to TRBJ1-5, with no clear D. The V and J ends lost 4 bases and 11 bases respectively, with 12 bases between them. The CDR3 length is 12 residues. CDR1 is LNHNV and CDR2 is YYDKDF in the germline V gene (reference sequence). The CDR3 region has the DNA TGTGCCACCAGCACGAGAGACTCTGCCCAGCATTTT. Protein: CATSTRDSAQHF.

The chain links TRBV30 to TRBJ2-1, with 9 bases lining up with TRBD2. CDR1 is GTSNPN, CDR2 SVGIG, per germline (reference sequence). V dropped 2 bases and J dropped 0; count of bases not matched to a gene: 5. The CDR3 is made up of 16 amino acids. CDR3 sequence (DNA): TGTGCCTGGAGTTCTAGCGGGAAAAGCTCCTACAATGAGCAGTTCTTC. Its translation is CAWSSSGKSSYNEQFF.

CDR3 loop: CASSRDYTQYF. CDR3 DNA sequence: TGTGCCAGCAGCAGGGACTACACGCAGTATTTT. The chain has TRBV9 and TRBJ2-3, with 7 bases aligning to TRBD2. With V trimmed by 4 bases and J by 9 bases, 2 bases remained unmatched. The length of the CDR3 is 11 residues. Looked up from germline, CDR1 is SGDLS and CDR2 is YYNGEE. The full variable domain, with the rest looked up from reference TRBV9 and TRBJ2-3, is DSGVTQTPKHLITATGQRVTLRCSPRSGDLSVYWYQQSLDQGLQFLIQYYNGEERAKGNILERFSAQQFPDLHSELNLSSLELGDSALYFCASSRDYTQYFGPGTRLTVL.

The rearrangement uses TRBV28 and TRBJ2-3; D is possibly TRBD2 (6 bases). The V end lost 2 bases, the J end lost 4 bases, and 7 bases lay between the germline ends. This CDR3 is 13 amino acids long. CDR1 and CDR2 (germline): MDHEN, SYDVKM. DNA of the CDR3: TGTGCCAGCAGTTTACCGGGAGCAGATACGCAGTATTTT. Translating it yields CASSLPGADTQYF. Full variable domain (remainder filled in from reference TRBV28 and TRBJ2-3): DVKVTQSSRYLVKRTGEKVFLECVQDMDHENMFWYRQDPGLGLRLIYFSYDVKMKEKGDIPEGYSVSREKKERFSLILESASTNQTSMYLCASSLPGADTQYFGPGTRLTVL.

This chain joins TRBV19 and TRBJ1-2; 10 bases line up with TRBD1. CDR3 length: 15 amino acids. Unmatched junction bases numbered 8, after V lost 7 bases and J lost 3 bases. Germline V gene lookup returns CDR1 LNHDA and CDR2 SQIVND (reference sequence). In nucleotides, the CDR3 is TGTGCCAGTACCTACCCGGGACAGGGGTACTATGGCTACACCTTC. It translates to CASTYPGQGYYGYTF.

This chain joins TRBV19 and TRBJ1-1; no firm D call. Deletions cut 1 base from V and 1 base from J, with 10 bases between. The CDR3 runs 15 residues. Germline V CDR1 and CDR2: LNHDA, SQIVND (reference sequence). The CDR3 is CASSIVLASNTEAFF. The CDR3 DNA reads as TGTGCCAGTAGTATAGTTCTGGCATCGAACACTGAAGCTTTCTTT.

J is TRBJ2-7 and V is TRBV20-1; D uncertain. This CDR3 region has 14 residues. Trimming pared 3 bases from V and 2 bases from J, leaving 14 bases between. Germline V lookup: CDR1 DFQATT, CDR2 SNEGSKA (reference sequence). The CDR3 nucleotides are TGCAGTGCTAGTTTAATCGGCTTTACCTACGAGCAGTACTTC. Its protein is CSASLIGFTYEQYF.

The V and J genes are TRBV7-8 and TRBJ1-5; D gene uncertain. This CDR3 spans 17 amino acids. The V end lost 5 bases, the J end lost 2 bases, and 19 bases lay between the germline ends. Germline V lookup: CDR1 SGHVS, CDR2 FQNEAQ. In nucleotides, the CDR3 is TGTGCCAGCAGCGACGCAGTGCACGGTTCCGGCAATCAGCCCCAGCATTTT. Translating it yields CASSDAVHGSGNQPQHF.

This chain joins TRBV27 and TRBJ2-7, with TRBD2 matching 10 bases. J was trimmed by 3 bases and V by 5 bases; bases with no gene match: 7. The CDR3 runs to 15 residues. The germline gives CDR1 MNHEY, CDR2 SMNVEV (reference sequence). The CDR3 DNA reads TGTGCCAGCAGTATAGCGGGAGGACATCTCTACGAGCAGTACTTC. This gives the protein CASSIAGGHLYEQYF.

V and J are TRBV19 and TRBJ2-7, with 8 bases that match TRBD1. Germline-derived CDR1 and CDR2 are LNHDA and SQIVND (reference sequence). Trimming removed 5 bases from V and 5 bases from J; junction bases left unmatched: 2. The CDR3 runs to 12 residues. CDR3 DNA sequence: TGTGCCAGTAGTTCAGGGGGCCACGAGCAGTACTTC. Translated, it gives CASSSGGHEQYF.

The chain carries TRBV18 and TRBJ2-1; 11 bases align to TRBD2. J lost 0 bases, V lost 5 bases, and 6 bases had no gene match. This CDR3 has 17 amino acids. The germline V gene encodes CDR1 KGHSH and CDR2 LQKENI. CDR3 loop: CASSSPGLAASYNEQFF. DNA of the CDR3: TGTGCCAGCTCATCTCCGGGACTAGCGGCCTCCTACAATGAGCAGTTCTTC.

V gene TRBV11-2 combines with J gene TRBJ2-1, with 7 bases that match TRBD1. The CDR3 covers 15 residues. Germline V gene sequence: CDR1 SGHAT, CDR2 FQNNGV. V trimming: 8 bases; J trimming: 3 bases; junction bases outside the gene matches: 10. The CDR3 DNA sequence: TGTGCCAGCGAACCAGGGGGAGTCGGCTACAATGAGCAGTTCTTC. Protein product: CASEPGGVGYNEQFF.

This clone was detected once. This rearrangement joins TRBV7-2 to TRBJ2-4; 8 bases are shared with TRBD2. Unmatched junction bases numbered 8, after V lost 1 base and J lost 3 bases. Germline V gene data show CDR1 as SGHTA and CDR2 as FQGNSA. The CDR3 spans 17 residues. The DNA of the CDR3 is TGTGCCAGCAGCTTAGTCGGAGCGGGGGCGATCAAAAACATTCAGTACTTC. It translates to CASSLVGAGAIKNIQYF. Together with reference TRBV7-2 and TRBJ2-4, the CDR3 gives the full variable domain: GAGVSQSPSNKVTEKGKDVELRCDPISGHTALYWYRQSLGQGLEFLIYFQGNSAPDKSGLPSDRFSAERTGGSVSTLTIQRTQQEDSAVYLCASSLVGAGAIKNIQYFGAGTRLSVL.

The rearrangement uses TRBV7-6 and TRBJ2-7, with 8 bases that match TRBD1. The ends lost 1 base at V and 6 bases at J; junction bases unmatched: 14. The CDR3 is made up of 17 amino acids. Germline V gene lookup returns CDR1 SGHVS and CDR2 FNYEAQ. The CDR3 DNA is TGTGCCAGCAGCTTAGATCCGGACAGGGACCTCCCCGGCGAGCAGTACTTC. Translated: CASSLDPDRDLPGEQYF.

The count of this clone is one. The rearrangement links TRBV3-1 (or the pseudogene TRBV3-2) to TRBJ1-2, with TRBD1 matching 12 bases. CDR1 and CDR2 from the germline V gene are LGHDT and YNNKEL (reference sequence). Losses at the gene ends were 4 bases for V and 10 bases for J; bases not matched to a gene: 10. The CDR3 extends over 15 amino acids. The CDR3 region is CASSPLPGTGGDYTF. CDR3 in DNA: TGTGCCAGCAGCCCTCTACCCGGGACAGGGGGCGACTACACCTTC.

CDR3 nucleotide sequence: TGTGCCAACCGATTCGAAGGACTTAATGAAAAACTGTTTTTT. Its protein product is CANRFEGLNEKLFF. The chain links TRBV2 to TRBJ1-4; no definite D call. The CDR3 has 14 amino acids. Trimming stripped 10 bases from V and 4 bases from J, with 16 bases between. The germline V gene has CDR1 SNHLY and CDR2 FYNNEI.

The chain recombines TRBV7-9 with TRBJ2-1, with 8 bases aligning to TRBD2. CDR1 is SEHNR, CDR2 FQNEAQ, per germline (reference sequence). There are 15 residues in the CDR3. The trim removed 2 bases at V and 4 bases at J, leaving 4 bases unmatched. The CDR3 DNA reads as TGTGCCAGCAGCTTAACTAGCGGATTTTACAATGAGCAGTTCTTC. This codes for CASSLTSGFYNEQFF.

This clone came up a few times. The chain recombines TRBV2 with TRBJ1-1; tentative D call: TRBD1 (6 bases). CDR3 length equals 17 residues. Germline CDR1 is SNHLY and CDR2 is FYNNEI. Trimming shortened V by 4 bases and J by 1 base, and 19 bases separated the two germline ends. This chain's CDR3 is CASSGNDRPSTNTEAFF. The CDR3 coding sequence is TGTGCCAGCAGTGGCAACGACAGGCCCTCCACGAACACTGAAGCTTTCTTT.

The chain carries TRBV7-8 and TRBJ1-5; a possible D gene is TRBD1 (6 bases). The V gene lost 5 bases and the J gene lost 6 bases, with 17 bases spanning the gap. The CDR3 spans 15 residues. The germline gives CDR1 SGHVS, CDR2 FQNEAQ. CDR3 nucleotide sequence: TGTGCCAGCAGCCTTCTACGGACAGCCGGTCAGCCCCAGCATTTT. Amino acids: CASSLLRTAGQPQHF.

About this clone: At one end, the junction sequence differs from germline, possibly due to a read error. The chain uses TRBV7-7 and TRBJ2-5; a possible D gene is TRBD2 (6 bases). CDR3 length: 13 residues. CDR1 and CDR2 (germline): SSHAT, FNYEAQ (reference sequence). The CDR3 DNA reads as TGTGCTAGCAGCTTAGGCGGGGAGGAGACCCAGTACTTC. This codes for CASSLGGEETQYF.

Written as DNA, the CDR3 is TGTGCCAGCAGGGGGATAAGGGAAGGCTATGGCTACACCTTC. Protein sequence: CASRGIREGYGYTF. The V gene is TRBV6-5, the J gene TRBJ1-2; D remains ambiguous. V lost 6 bases to trimming and J lost 4 bases, with 15 bases between them. The CDR3 covers 14 residues. Germline CDR1 MNHEY, CDR2 SVGAGI.

The genes are TRBV19 and TRBJ1-2; 7 bases are shared with TRBD1. V lost 1 base to trimming and J lost 6 bases; unmatched junction nucleotides: 8. The CDR3 is made up of 15 amino acids. CDR1 LNHDA and CDR2 SQIVND come from the germline V gene (reference sequence). The CDR3 here is CASSIGAGTVHGYTF. As DNA, the CDR3 is TGTGCCAGTAGTATAGGGGCCGGGACAGTGCATGGCTACACCTTC.

The chain is built from TRBV6-5 and TRBJ1-6; D perhaps matches TRBD1 (5 bases). The V and J ends lost 6 bases and 9 bases respectively, with 15 bases between them. The CDR3 is 14 residues long. CDR1 and CDR2 (germline): MNHEY, SVGAGI. CDR3 sequence reads: CASSVKGQGSPLHF. CDR3 bases: TGTGCCAGCAGCGTGAAAGGCCAGGGTTCACCCCTCCACTTT.

V usage is TRBV25-1 and J usage is TRBJ1-1, with D tentatively TRBD1 (5 bases). CDR3 length: 12 amino acids. The V and J ends lost 8 bases and 7 bases respectively, with 14 bases between them. Per the germline V gene, CDR1 is MGHDK and CDR2 is SYGVNS. CDR3 DNA: TGTGCCAGCGGTAAGGCAGGGAATGAAGCTTTCTTT. As protein: CASGKAGNEAFF.

The rearrangement links TRBV29-1 to TRBJ1-2; weak D call: TRBD1 (5 bases). V was cut by 8 bases and J by 5 bases, with 15 bases left in between. This CDR3 spans 12 amino acids. Germline assignment: CDR1 SQVTM and CDR2 ANQGSEA. The CDR3 spells CSIQGGGYGYTF. In DNA form, the CDR3 reads TGCAGCATCCAGGGAGGAGGATATGGCTACACCTTC.

The chain recombines TRBV11-2 with TRBJ2-7; 10 bases are a match to TRBD1. The CDR3 runs to 15 residues. After removal of 5 bases from V and 3 bases from J, the junction contained 7 bases not matched to a gene. Per germline, CDR1 SGHAT and CDR2 FQNNGV. In DNA, the CDR3 is TGTGCCAGCAGCGCGAGCCGGGACAGGGGCTACGAGCAGTACTTC. Its translation: CASSASRDRGYEQYF.